This paragraph reports one T cell receptor beta chain. Its antigen is as yet unknown. It was by quantitative 5'-RACE with molecular barcodes that TCR beta libraries were made. Via MiXCR, TCRdb re-called the 5' RACE reads, giving one row per CDR3 protein. The data contain about 480,000 distinct CDR3 sequences, roughly a sixth of them seen just once; the ten biggest clones take up 1%. The sample comes from a study of CD8 T cells in ankylosing spondylitis. General study findings and limits: Reports say disease-linked clones showed up significantly more in matched ankylosing spondylitis synovial fluid. Characteristic, it appeared, of ankylosing spondylitis blood was a TCR beta motif of 7 or 8 highly homologous variants. Disease-linked clones, CD8+, were relatively rare in peripheral blood.

This receptor was obtained from a male donor with ankylosing spondylitis. The source material was blood, either unsorted or a sorted T cell fraction (not recorded which).

CDR3 nucleotide sequence: TGCGCCAGCAGCCAGAACAGGGCAGATACGCAGTATTTT. It codes for CASSQNRADTQYF. This sequence joins TRBV4-3 and TRBJ2-3; D might be TRBD1 (6 bases). CDR1 and CDR2 from the germline V gene are LGHNA and YSLEER. Trimming shortened V by 3 bases and J by 4 bases, and 8 bases separated the two germline ends. CDR3 length: 13 residues.